One and the same sample provided the 25 T cell receptor beta chains below, sequenced in a study of blood T cell repertoires in COVID-19. TCRdb keeps only in-frame clones here, not all; method: immunoSEQ multiplex PCR. Of 150,000 or so clones listed, about 83% are singletons. The sequenced sample was peripheral blood. These receptors originate from a woman aged 55-70 years with COVID-19, enrolled during active disease.

The V call is TRBV12-3 or TRBV12-4, the J call TRBJ1-1; 7 bases are a match to TRBD1. The junction had 11 bases not matched to a gene; V was cut back by 5 bases and J by 11 bases. The CDR3 is made up of 13 amino acids. CDR3 DNA sequence: TGTGCCAGCAGTCTATTTACAGGGGTTATTGCTTTCTTT. Protein sequence: CASSLFTGVIAFF.

The chain combines TRBV27 with TRBJ1-2; tentatively, D is TRBD1 (5 bases). V lost 4 bases, J lost 8 bases, and 17 bases lay in between. The CDR3 runs 14 residues. Germline V gene data show CDR1 as MNHEY and CDR2 as SMNVEV (reference sequence). The CDR3 protein is CASSSPPGTPGYTF. The CDR3 region has the DNA TGTGCCAGCAGTTCCCCCCCCGGGACTCCAGGCTACACCTTC.

Only one count was recorded for this clone. The V gene is TRBV3-1 (or the pseudogene TRBV3-2), the J gene TRBJ2-1, with 9 bases lining up with TRBD2. Looked up from germline, CDR1 is LGHDT and CDR2 is YNNKEL (reference sequence). This CDR3 has 15 amino acids. With 2 bases clipped from V and 5 bases from J, the junction kept 4 bases outside the gene matches. DNA of the CDR3: TGTGCCAGCAGCCAAAGGGCTAGCGGGGACAATGAGCAGTTCTTC. It is translated as CASSQRASGDNEQFF.

The chain couples TRBV2 to TRBJ2-7, with D tentatively TRBD1 (6 bases). Germline lookup yields CDR1 SNHLY and CDR2 FYNNEI. This CDR3 contains 13 residues. The V end was cut by 4 bases, the J end by 4 bases, with 11 bases between. CDR3 nucleotide sequence: TGTGCCAGCAGTGGAGGGACACCTTACGAGCAGTACTTC. Its translation: CASSGGTPYEQYF.

This chain connects TRBV10-1 to TRBJ1-4; the D is unclear. V shed 6 bases and J shed 0 bases, with 14 bases lying between them. This CDR3 region has 16 residues. Germline values: CDR1 WNHNN, CDR2 SYGVQD (reference sequence). In DNA, the CDR3 is TGCGCCAGCAGAATCCCCGACACCTCAACTAATGAAAAACTGTTTTTT. The encoded protein is CASRIPDTSTNEKLFF.

The gene calls are TRBV3-1 (or the pseudogene TRBV3-2) and TRBJ1-3; TRBD1 agrees at 12 bases. This CDR3 contains 15 residues. Germline lookup yields CDR1 LGHDT and CDR2 YNNKEL (reference sequence). Germline trimming cut 6 bases from V and 4 bases from J; bases unmatched to any gene: 4. For the CDR3, the DNA is TGTGCCAGCAGGGGGGACAGGGGGCTAGGAAACACCATATATTTT. It is translated as CASRGDRGLGNTIYF.

This chain uses TRBV7-9 with TRBJ1-1; D ambiguous. V was pared by 4 bases and J by 1 base, with 7 bases between. The CDR3 totals 13 residues. The V gene's germline CDR1 is SEHNR and CDR2 FQNEAQ (reference sequence). The CDR3 here is CASSSRQNTEAFF. In DNA form, the CDR3 reads TGTGCCAGCAGCTCTAGGCAGAACACTGAAGCTTTCTTT.

The chain joins TRBV2 to TRBJ1-2; tentatively, D is TRBD1 (6 bases). The CDR3 is 13 amino acids. The V end was cut by 6 bases, the J end by 8 bases, with 16 bases between. CDR1 and CDR2 (germline): SNHLY, FYNNEI. This CDR3 is CASSPDRTGGYTF. In DNA form, the CDR3 reads TGTGCCAGCAGCCCCGACAGGACCGGGGGCTACACCTTC.

The V call is TRBV18, the J call TRBJ1-3; D perhaps matches TRBD1 (6 bases). CDR1 is KGHSH and CDR2 is LQKENI in the germline V gene. The V end was cut by 5 bases, the J end by 4 bases, with 15 bases between. CDR3 size: 15 residues. The CDR3 bases are TGTGCCAGCTCAACGAATCAGGGGTACGGAAACACCATATATTTT. Its protein product is CASSTNQGYGNTIYF.

The chain recombines TRBV4-2 with TRBJ2-6; the match to TRBD2 covers 11 bases. Per the germline V gene, CDR1 is LGHNA and CDR2 is YNFKEQ. The CDR3 spans 20 residues. Unmatched junction bases numbered 13, after V lost 4 bases and J lost 2 bases. As DNA, the CDR3 is TGTGCCAGCAGCCTCTCTGGTCAAGTAGCGGGGGGGCCTGGGGCCAACGTCCTGACTTTC. It encodes CASSLSGQVAGGPGANVLTF.

The J gene is TRBJ2-7, the V gene TRBV2; 7 bases are shared with TRBD1. Germline V CDR1 and CDR2: SNHLY, FYNNEI. The ends lost 6 bases at V and 0 bases at J; junction bases unmatched: 5. The length of the CDR3 is 14 residues. The CDR3 bases are TGTGCCAGCAGGCCCGGACAGGTCTCCTACGAGCAGTACGTC. Translated: CASRPGQVSYEQYV.

The V and J genes are TRBV7-9 and TRBJ2-1; the match to TRBD2 covers 12 bases. V gave up 1 base and J gave up 7 bases; unmatched junction bases: 11. The CDR3 is 18 amino acids. Germline V lookup: CDR1 SEHNR, CDR2 FQNEAQ (reference sequence). For the CDR3, the DNA is TGTGCCAGCAGCTTAGTTCCGCTAGCGGGAGGGCCGAGGAATGAGCAGTTCTTC. It translates to CASSLVPLAGGPRNEQFF.

The gene calls are TRBV4-1 and TRBJ1-1; D call uncertain. The CDR3 is made up of 17 amino acids. With 1 base removed from V and 2 bases from J, the gap between germline ends came to 17 bases. From germline, CDR1 is MGHRA and CDR2 YSYEKL. The CDR3 nucleotides are TGCGCCAGCAGCCAAGGGATGCTGGGCCGGATCAACACTGAAGCTTTCTTT. Its protein is CASSQGMLGRINTEAFF.

The V call is TRBV19, the J call TRBJ1-5; D ambiguous. The CDR3 loop spans 13 amino acids. Between the trimmed V and J ends, which lost 5 bases and 3 bases, there was a span of 8 bases. The V gene's germline CDR1 is LNHDA and CDR2 SQIVND (reference sequence). CDR3 sequence reads: CASSDTYNQPQHF. CDR3 nucleotides: TGTGCCAGTAGTGACACCTACAATCAGCCCCAGCATTTT.

The chain employs TRBV2 and TRBJ1-6, with unresolved D. The germline V and J ends were trimmed by 3 bases and 5 bases, with 5 bases remaining between them. CDR1 SNHLY and CDR2 FYNNEI come from the germline V gene. This CDR3 is 13 amino acids long. CDR3 loop: CASSERDNSPLHF. The CDR3 DNA reads as TGTGCCAGCAGTGAGAGGGATAATTCACCCCTCCACTTT.

CDR3 protein: CASSPQDTGELFF. CDR3 DNA: TGCGCCAGCAGCCCGCAGGACACCGGGGAGCTGTTTTTT. The rearrangement joins TRBV4-1 to TRBJ2-2; no firm D call. The CDR3 loop spans 13 amino acids. V was pared by 4 bases and J by 3 bases, with 6 bases between. The germline CDR1 and CDR2 sequences are MGHRA and YSYEKL.

As DNA, the CDR3 is TGTGCCAGCAGGGACAACGCTTCACCCCTCCACTTT. Its protein is CASRDNASPLHF. The genes are TRBV2 and TRBJ1-6; tentatively, D is TRBD1 (5 bases). Germline V gene sequence: CDR1 SNHLY, CDR2 FYNNEI. The CDR3 has 12 amino acids. The germline V and J ends were trimmed by 6 bases and 9 bases, with 9 bases remaining between them.

V and J are TRBV6-5 and TRBJ1-4; 8 bases are shared with TRBD1. This CDR3 has 15 amino acids. With 8 bases clipped from V and 8 bases from J, the junction kept 13 bases outside the gene matches. Germline loops: CDR1 MNHEY, CDR2 SVGAGI. The DNA for the CDR3 is TGTGCCAGCGCGACCACCGGGACAGGAGGCGAAAAACTGTTTTTT. Its protein product is CASATTGTGGEKLFF.

As concerns this clone: At one end the junction does not follow the germline gene, possibly because of a read error. The chain combines TRBV7-7 with TRBJ2-5; possible D gene TRBD1, 6 bases. Germline V gene data show CDR1 as SSHAT and CDR2 as FNYEAQ (reference sequence). This CDR3 has 15 residues. The CDR3 sequence: CASSLNGQIQETQYF. The CDR3 DNA sequence: TGTGCTAGCAGCTTAAACGGACAGATCCAAGAGACCCAGTACTTC.

Remarks on this clone: Other DNA sequences in the same sample also yield this CDR3. This chain connects TRBV5-6 to TRBJ1-3; D is ambiguous. V lost 4 bases to trimming and J lost 0 bases, with 5 bases between them. There are 13 residues in the CDR3. CDR1 is SGHDT and CDR2 is YYEEEE in the germline V gene. This CDR3 is CASSPVSGNTIYF. The CDR3 bases are TGTGCCAGCAGCCCAGTCTCTGGAAACACCATATATTTT.

The V gene is TRBV7-8, the J gene TRBJ2-7; D ambiguous. The V end lost 0 bases, the J end lost 0 bases, and 9 bases lay between the germline ends. Germline V gene data show CDR1 as SGHVS and CDR2 as FQNEAQ. The CDR3 is 15 amino acids. The CDR3 nucleotides are TGTGCCAGCAGCTTAGCTATGAGAAACTCCTACGAGCAGTACTTC. Residues: CASSLAMRNSYEQYF. The full variable domain, rest sourced from reference TRBV7-8 and TRBJ2-7, is GAGVSQSPRYKVAKRGQDVALRCDPISGHVSLFWYQQALGQGPEFLTYFQNEAQLDKSGLPSDRFFAERPEGSVSTLKIQRTQQEDSAVYLCASSLAMRNSYEQYFGPGTRLTVT.

The table lists this clone with a few counts. The J gene is TRBJ2-1, the V gene TRBV11-3; 8 positions match TRBD2. Germline CDR1 reads SGHNT; CDR2 reads YENEEA. The CDR3 runs to 16 residues. Losses at the gene ends were 1 base for V and 6 bases for J; bases not matched to a gene: 8. In nucleotides, the CDR3 is TGTGCCAGCAGCTTAGGAGGGGCGGGGGGACTCAATGAGCAGTTCTTC. Its protein is CASSLGGAGGLNEQFF. The entire variable domain, with the rest obtained from reference TRBV11-3 and TRBJ2-1, is as follows: EAGVVQSPRYKIIEKKQPVAFWCNPISGHNTLYWYLQNLGQGPELLIRYENEEAVDDSQLPKDRFSAERLKGVDSTLKIQPAELGDSAVYLCASSLGGAGGLNEQFFGPGTRLTVL.

The chain combines TRBV11-3 with TRBJ1-3, with TRBD1 as a possible D gene (5 bases). Germline CDR1 reads SGHNT; CDR2 reads YENEEA. This CDR3 spans 14 amino acids. V was clipped by 3 bases and J by 4 bases, with 10 bases between them. The CDR3 spells CASSLEGVGNTIYF. Here the CDR3 DNA reads TGTGCCAGCAGCTTGGAAGGGGTCGGAAACACCATATATTTT.

This clone came up once. This chain links TRBV2 with TRBJ1-1; D is perhaps TRBD1 (5 bases). The length of the CDR3 is 16 residues. CDR1 SNHLY and CDR2 FYNNEI come from the germline V gene. Trimming shortened V by 4 bases and J by 4 bases, and 19 bases separated the two germline ends. The CDR3 region is CASSGQGFSRSTEAFF. CDR3 in DNA: TGTGCCAGCAGTGGGCAGGGATTCTCGCGGAGCACTGAAGCTTTCTTT. Looking up the rest from reference TRBV2 and TRBJ1-1 gives the full variable domain: EPEVTQTPSHQVTQMGQEVILRCVPISNHLYFYWYRQILGQKVEFLVSFYNNEISEKSEIFDDQFSVERPDGSNFTLKIRSTKLEDSAMYFCASSGQGFSRSTEAFFGQGTRLTVV.

With respect to this clone: The sample contains more than one DNA sequence encoding this CDR3. The gene calls are TRBV10-2 and TRBJ2-7; the D gene is possibly TRBD1 (6 bases). CDR3 length: 13 amino acids. Per germline, CDR1 WSHSY and CDR2 SAAADI. The V end lost 6 bases, the J end lost 4 bases, and 13 bases lay between the germline ends. The chain's CDR3 is CASRGQGGYEQYV. The CDR3 nucleotides are TGCGCCAGCAGGGGGCAAGGGGGATACGAGCAGTACGTC.